The 29 T cell receptor beta chains below come from one sample, sequenced in a study of neoadjuvant anti-PD-1 for oral cavity cancer (dated by TCRdb to about 2021). In the paper's terms, the time point label means: before neoadjuvant nivolumab. Libraries were made using the immunoSEQ multiplex PCR assay. TCRdb carries this immuneACCESS record with in-frame sequences only. Its versions omit some clonotypes, under half of them owing to an unresolved V gene in the studies checked, with the rest unexplained. Within this sample are 13,000 to 15,000 clones, with around two thirds of them counted one time only. Clones ranked in the top ten supply 2.5% to 3% of the sample. The sequencing used PBMCs, collected before nivolumab (anti-PD-1) treatment. These receptors all stem from a person between 35 and 79 years old with oral cavity squamous cell carcinoma.

This clone was picked up a small number of times. V gene TRBV27 combines with J gene TRBJ2-7, with D perhaps given as TRBD1 or TRBD2 (5 bases each). Trimming took off 6 bases at V and 0 bases at J, with 21 bases between the two ends. This CDR3 is 17 amino acids long. CDR1 is MNHEY, CDR2 SMNVEV, per germline (reference sequence). CDR3 bases: TGTGCCAGCAGCCGCAGGATTGATGGGGGACCCTCCTACGAGCAGTACTTC. It yields the protein CASSRRIDGGPSYEQYF.

This clone was detected only once. This rearrangement joins TRBV6-5 to TRBJ2-3; 8 bases fit TRBD2. This CDR3 region has 16 residues. CDR1 and CDR2 (germline): MNHEY, SVGAGI. Trimming at V came to 4 bases and at J to 1 base, leaving 7 bases not matched to a gene. The CDR3 region is CASSSPGGAGTDTQYF. DNA of the CDR3: TGTGCCAGCAGTTCCCCCGGGGGGGCCGGCACAGATACGCAGTATTTT.

The chain has TRBV9 and TRBJ1-2, with unresolved D. Germline CDR1 reads SGDLS; CDR2 reads YYNGEE. The CDR3 runs 15 residues. V was cut by 0 bases and J by 1 base, with 10 bases left in between. The CDR3: CASSVGEDLNYGYTF. CDR3 coding DNA: TGTGCCAGCAGCGTAGGGGAGGACCTTAACTATGGCTACACCTTC.

This clone was found a few times. This chain uses TRBV6-5 with TRBJ1-3; possibly TRBD1 for D (5 bases). CDR1 and CDR2 (germline): MNHEY, SVGAGI. The CDR3 has 12 amino acids. V was shortened by 6 bases and J by 10 bases, with 13 bases between the two germline ends. The CDR3 spells CASRSSGSTIYF. CDR3 bases: TGTGCCAGCAGGAGTTCAGGGAGTACCATATATTTT.

The chain has TRBV5-3 and TRBJ1-5; D is undetermined. TRBV5-3 is flagged as an ORF with uncertain function. V lost 3 bases, J lost 0 bases, and 25 bases lay in between. This CDR3 has 20 residues. The DNA of the CDR3 is TGTGCCAGAAGCTGCAAGGGCGCGGCCGGCCCTTCTGTTAGCAATCAGCCCCAGCATTTT. Its protein is CARSCKGAAGPSVSNQPQHF.

V is TRBV5-1 and J is TRBJ1-1; a possible D gene is TRBD1 (5 bases). The V end was cut by 0 bases, the J end by 4 bases, with 10 bases between. Germline loops: CDR1 SGHRS, CDR2 YFSETQ. The CDR3 length is 14 residues. CDR3 amino acids: CASSLDPGGTEAFF. DNA of the CDR3: TGCGCCAGCAGCTTGGATCCGGGGGGCACTGAAGCTTTCTTT.

This clone was seen more than once but under ten times. V is TRBV5-6 and J is TRBJ1-2; D is undetermined. Germline V CDR1 and CDR2: SGHDT, YYEEEE. This CDR3 is built from 12 residues. V was shortened by 4 bases and J by 4 bases, with 8 bases between the two germline ends. This CDR3 is CASSKDGYGYTF. CDR3 coding DNA: TGTGCCAGCAGCAAGGACGGCTATGGCTACACCTTC.

This chain connects TRBV7-9 to TRBJ2-2, with D tentatively TRBD2 (6 bases). Trimming cost V 5 bases and J 0 bases, with 16 bases left between them. The CDR3 loop spans 17 amino acids. CDR1 and CDR2 (germline): SEHNR, FQNEAQ (reference sequence). The CDR3 is CASSHRGGTPNTGELFF. As DNA, the CDR3 is TGTGCCAGCAGCCACCGTGGGGGGACCCCGAACACCGGGGAGCTGTTTTTT.

The chain recombines TRBV15 with TRBJ2-2; D gene unclear. CDR3 length: 15 amino acids. V lost 0 bases and J 4 bases, leaving 9 bases between the germline ends. CDR1 and CDR2 from the germline V gene are LNHNV and YYDKDF (reference sequence). This chain's CDR3 is CATSRDFPATGELFF. As DNA, the CDR3 is TGTGCCACCAGCAGAGATTTCCCCGCCACCGGGGAGCTGTTTTTT.

The V call is TRBV28, the J call TRBJ1-5; 10 bases agree with TRBD1. The CDR3 totals 17 residues. V lost 4 bases and J lost 5; bases outside the gene matches: 11. CDR1 MDHEN and CDR2 SYDVKM come from the germline V gene. CDR3 region: CASSSPTTGGAYQPQHF. In DNA form, the CDR3 reads TGTGCCAGCAGTTCCCCTACGACAGGGGGCGCTTATCAGCCCCAGCATTTT.

This clone turned up a few times. This rearrangement joins TRBV11-2 to TRBJ1-2; 8 positions agree with TRBD1. CDR1 SGHAT and CDR2 FQNNGV come from the germline V gene. The CDR3 is 13 residues long. The trim removed 3 bases at V and 8 bases at J, leaving 5 bases unmatched. DNA for the CDR3: TGTGCCAGCAGCTTTGGACAGGGAGGCGGCTACACCTTC. It yields the protein CASSFGQGGGYTF.

CDR3 region: CASAPTVNNEKLFF. CDR3 sequence (DNA): TGTGCCAGCGCACCAACAGTGAATAATGAAAAACTGTTTTTT. V usage is TRBV6-1 and J usage is TRBJ1-4; D is uncertain. Trimming pared 8 bases from V and 4 bases from J, leaving 14 bases between. The CDR3 sequence is 14 residues long. Germline values: CDR1 MNHNS, CDR2 SASEGT.

The chain carries TRBV10-2 and TRBJ1-2; a possible D gene is TRBD1 (6 bases). CDR1 and CDR2 from the germline V gene are WSHSY and SAAADI. The CDR3 totals 14 residues. The V and J ends lost 3 bases and 8 bases respectively, with 16 bases between them. The CDR3 sequence is CASSDTLGQRGYTF. CDR3 in DNA: TGCGCCAGCAGTGACACATTAGGACAGCGGGGCTACACCTTC.

The J gene is TRBJ2-2, the V gene TRBV5-1; D unclear. CDR3 length: 15 residues. The germline CDR1 and CDR2 sequences are SGHRS and YFSETQ. The V end was cut by 4 bases, the J end by 6 bases, with 16 bases between. The CDR3 coding sequence is TGCGCCAGCAGCACCGGGCCCCAGGATTCCGGGGAGCTGTTTTTT. This gives the protein CASSTGPQDSGELFF.

This rearrangement joins TRBV4-1 to TRBJ1-5; no clear D. The CDR3 sequence is 14 residues long. From germline, CDR1 is MGHRA and CDR2 YSYEKL. The ends were cut back, 4 bases at V and 7 bases at J, with 14 bases in the middle. The CDR3 reads CASSLAETSQPQHF. CDR3 coding DNA: TGCGCCAGCAGCCTAGCGGAGACCAGCCAGCCCCAGCATTTT.

The chain joins TRBV5-4 to TRBJ1-2; TRBD1 aligns across 7 bases. Germline loops: CDR1 SGHNT, CDR2 YYREEE (reference sequence). V trimming: 2 bases; J trimming: 2 bases; junction bases outside the gene matches: 6. The CDR3 spans 15 residues. CDR3: CASSLPDRVNYGYTF. CDR3 in DNA: TGTGCCAGCAGCTTACCCGACAGGGTCAACTATGGCTACACCTTC.

This clone was picked up a small number of times. The chain joins TRBV2 to TRBJ1-2; D call uncertain. The CDR3 extends over 12 amino acids. Germline CDR1 and CDR2: SNHLY and FYNNEI. The ends were cut back, 7 bases at V and 2 bases at J, with 8 bases in the middle. The CDR3 DNA reads as TGTGCCAGCATCAACAGCAACTATGGCTACACCTTC. Its protein is CASINSNYGYTF.

V gene TRBV11-2 combines with J gene TRBJ1-1; maybe TRBD1 (5 bases). The germline V gene encodes CDR1 SGHAT and CDR2 FQNNGV. Trimming stripped 6 bases from V and 1 base from J, with 12 bases between. The CDR3 contains 14 residues. The CDR3 DNA is TGTGCCAGCAGGCGCCCGGGGCGGAACACTGAAGCTTTCTTT. Translating gives CASRRPGRNTEAFF.

V is TRBV9 and J is TRBJ1-1; D gene unclear. Trimming left V 3 bases short and J 1 base short, with 7 bases between. The CDR3 covers 13 residues. From germline, CDR1 is SGDLS and CDR2 YYNGEE. As DNA, the CDR3 is TGTGCCAGCAGCGAGGCGGGGAACACTGAAGCTTTCTTT. It specifies CASSEAGNTEAFF. Supplemented by reference TRBV9 and TRBJ1-1, the full variable domain reads DSGVTQTPKHLITATGQRVTLRCSPRSGDLSVYWYQQSLDQGLQFLIQYYNGEERAKGNILERFSAQQFPDLHSELNLSSLELGDSALYFCASSEAGNTEAFFGQGTRLTVV.

The chain joins TRBV6-5 to TRBJ2-7, with a possible D match to TRBD1 (5 bases). This CDR3 contains 13 residues. Trimming pared 0 bases from V and 5 bases from J, leaving 8 bases between. In germline, CDR1 is MNHEY, CDR2 SVGAGI. The CDR3 sequence: CASSYSDTDEQYF. The DNA of the CDR3 is TGTGCCAGCAGTTACTCGGACACAGACGAGCAGTACTTC.

The V gene is TRBV2, the J gene TRBJ2-6; the D gene is possibly TRBD2 (6 bases). Trimming took 3 bases from V and 0 from J, leaving 12 bases between them. The CDR3 is 17 residues long. CDR1 is SNHLY, CDR2 FYNNEI, per germline. The CDR3 reads CASSDRRDFSGANVLTF. The CDR3 region has the DNA TGTGCCAGCAGTGATCGGCGGGACTTCTCTGGGGCCAACGTCCTGACTTTC.

The rearrangement links TRBV6-5 to TRBJ1-1, with D possibly being TRBD1 (6 bases). V dropped 7 bases and J dropped 2 bases, with 14 bases sitting between them. In germline, CDR1 is MNHEY, CDR2 SVGAGI. This CDR3 has 14 residues. The CDR3 reads CASTMRGGNTEAFF. In DNA, the CDR3 is TGTGCCAGCACGATGAGGGGGGGAAACACTGAAGCTTTCTTT.

The chain has TRBV7-2 and TRBJ2-5; weak D call: TRBD1 (6 bases). CDR1 is SGHTA and CDR2 is FQGNSA in the germline V gene. V gave up 1 base and J gave up 4 bases, with 13 bases separating them. The CDR3 totals 15 residues. The CDR3 is CASSLEWGLGETQYF. As DNA, the CDR3 is TGTGCCAGCAGCTTAGAGTGGGGGCTAGGAGAGACCCAGTACTTC.

The chain links TRBV5-4 to TRBJ2-2; no firm D call. V lost 7 bases to trimming and J lost 1 base, with 20 bases between them. The CDR3 runs 17 residues. CDR1 is SGHNT and CDR2 is YYREEE in the germline V gene (reference sequence). The CDR3 nucleotides are TGTGCCAGCGGGCGTGGTAAGGTTAACCTGAACACCGGGGAGCTGTTTTTT. It encodes CASGRGKVNLNTGELFF.

This chain links TRBV7-9 with TRBJ2-3; D is unclear. V was trimmed by 0 bases and J by 6 bases, leaving 4 bases between them. Germline CDR1 reads SEHNR; CDR2 reads FQNEAQ (reference sequence). The CDR3 has 12 amino acids. The CDR3 protein is CASSLAVDTQYF. The CDR3 bases are TGTGCCAGCAGCTTAGCGGTGGATACGCAGTATTTT. Looking up the rest from reference TRBV7-9 and TRBJ2-3 gives the full variable domain: DTGVSQNPRHKITKRGQNVTFRCDPISEHNRLYWYRQTLGQGPEFLTYFQNEAQLEKSRLLSDRFSAERPKGSFSTLEIQRTEQGDSAMYLCASSLAVDTQYFGPGTRLTVL.

The rearrangement uses TRBV6-5 and TRBJ1-2; D gene uncertain. Trimming removed 6 bases at V and 4 bases at J, with 15 bases between. CDR1 and CDR2 from the germline V gene are MNHEY and SVGAGI. The CDR3 has 14 residues. CDR3 residues: CASRDATGSYGYTF. For the CDR3, the DNA is TGTGCCAGCAGGGATGCGACGGGGAGCTATGGCTACACCTTC.

CDR3 loop: CASSHLSGPQETQYF. CDR3 bases: TGCGCCAGCAGCCACCTTAGCGGTCCACAAGAGACCCAGTACTTC. The V and J genes are TRBV5-1 and TRBJ2-5; D is perhaps TRBD2 (6 bases). The germline V and J ends were trimmed by 4 bases and 2 bases, with 15 bases remaining between them. Germline-derived CDR1 and CDR2 are SGHRS and YFSETQ. The CDR3 spans 15 residues.

The chain has TRBV4-2 and TRBJ2-2; 8 nucleotides align to TRBD1. With 0 bases clipped from V and 4 bases from J, the junction kept 4 bases outside the gene matches. The CDR3 covers 16 residues. In germline, CDR1 is LGHNA, CDR2 YNFKEQ. The CDR3 reads CASSQEDRVGTGELFF. CDR3 DNA: TGTGCCAGCAGCCAAGAGGACAGGGTTGGCACCGGGGAGCTGTTTTTT.

This chain connects TRBV6-1 to TRBJ2-7; 10 nucleotides agree with TRBD1. The V gene's germline CDR1 is MNHNS and CDR2 SASEGT. The V segment lost 6 bases and the J segment 5 bases; nucleotides outside the gene matches: 10. CDR3 length: 15 amino acids. The DNA of the CDR3 is TGTGCCAGCAGCGAACGGGACAGGGGTGCGCACGAGCAGTACTTC. Encoded protein: CASSERDRGAHEQYF.